This TCR beta chain was sequenced in a study of T-cell reconstitution after alpha-beta-depleted transplantation in children. Overall study results and limits: A year had passed since transplant, and T-cell counts and diversity by then came mostly from newly produced T cells.

TCRbeta library construction was performed incorporating unique molecular identifiers. From the PCR reads, TCRdb called clonotypes with MiXCR, one entry per CDR3 protein. The data contain about 580,000 distinct CDR3 sequences, roughly 23% of them singletons. The germline gives CDR1 DFQATT, CDR2 SNEGSKA (reference sequence). The CDR3 is made up of 14 amino acids. Trimming took off 6 bases at V and 3 bases at J, with 15 bases between the two ends. This clonotype turned up a few times. No antigen is known for it. This TCR was sampled from a boy under two years old who had a stem cell transplant for acute myeloid leukemia, so the T cells may come from the graft donor. This chain uses TRBV20-1 with TRBJ1-5; D possibly corresponds to TRBD1 (6 bases). Here the sequenced sample was PBMCs, mostly from graft donor cells, taken 360 days after TCRalphabeta/CD19-depleted stem cell transplant. The CDR3 region has the DNA TGCAGTGCGCGTGGGGGGGGGGCCAATCAGCCCCAGCATTTT. Protein product: CSARGGGANQPQHF.